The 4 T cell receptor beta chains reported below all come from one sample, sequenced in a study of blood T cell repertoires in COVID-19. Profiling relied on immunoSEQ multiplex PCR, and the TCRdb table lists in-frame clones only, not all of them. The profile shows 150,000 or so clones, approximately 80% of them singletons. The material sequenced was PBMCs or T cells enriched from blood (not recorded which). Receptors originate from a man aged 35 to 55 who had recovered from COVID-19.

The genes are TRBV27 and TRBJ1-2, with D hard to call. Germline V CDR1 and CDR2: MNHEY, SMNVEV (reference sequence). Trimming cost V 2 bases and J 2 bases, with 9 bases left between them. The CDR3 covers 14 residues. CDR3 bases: TGTGCCAGCAGTTTAGGAATAGCCAACTATGGCTACACCTTC. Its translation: CASSLGIANYGYTF.

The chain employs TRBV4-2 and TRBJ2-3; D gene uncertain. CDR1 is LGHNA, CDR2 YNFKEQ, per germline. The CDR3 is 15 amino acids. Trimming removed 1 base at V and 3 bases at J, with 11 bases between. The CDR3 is CASSQVEAGTDTQYF. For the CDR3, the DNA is TGTGCCAGCAGCCAAGTTGAGGCTGGGACAGATACGCAGTATTTT.

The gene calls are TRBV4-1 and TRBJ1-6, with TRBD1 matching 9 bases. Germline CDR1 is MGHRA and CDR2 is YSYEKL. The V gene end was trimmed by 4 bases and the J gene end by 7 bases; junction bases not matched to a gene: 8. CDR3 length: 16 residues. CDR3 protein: CASSRYTGGENSPLHF. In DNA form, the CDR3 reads TGCGCCAGCAGCCGATATACAGGGGGCGAGAATTCACCCCTCCACTTT.

CDR3 in DNA: TGTGCCAGCAGTCCTAGCGGGGGGGAAGAGACCCAGTACTTC. Residues: CASSPSGGEETQYF. The chain carries TRBV2 and TRBJ2-5; 12 bases are shared with TRBD2. The V gene's germline CDR1 is SNHLY and CDR2 FYNNEI. The CDR3 consists of 14 residues. Trimming at V came to 5 bases and at J to 3 bases, leaving 1 base not matched to a gene. Looking up the rest from reference TRBV2 and TRBJ2-5 gives the full variable domain: EPEVTQTPSHQVTQMGQEVILRCVPISNHLYFYWYRQILGQKVEFLVSFYNNEISEKSEIFDDQFSVERPDGSNFTLKIRSTKLEDSAMYFCASSPSGGEETQYFGPGTRLLVL.